This TCR beta chain was captured by sequencing in a study of blood T cell repertoires in COVID-19. Germline V gene lookup returns CDR1 ENHRY and CDR2 SYGVKD. V gave up 3 bases and J gave up 4 bases; unmatched junction bases: 7. The CDR3 covers 15 residues. This table comes from immunoSEQ multiplex PCR, and its TCRdb copy is limited to in-frame clones, with some not included. The sample includes about half a million clones, 70% to 90% of them seen just once. The J gene is TRBJ2-5, the V gene TRBV10-3; 8 positions match TRBD1. This TCR derives from a human donor in a cohort sampled during active COVID-19. Specimen: peripheral blood. CDR3 in amino acids: CAISDPDRERETQYF. The DNA for the CDR3 is TGTGCCATCAGTGACCCGGACAGGGAGAGAGAGACCCAGTACTTC.